This TCR beta chain was sequenced during a study of T cells in narcolepsy. Notes on the study in general: Same-patient CSF and blood CD4+ T cell clonotypes included HCRT-specific and TRIB2-specific autoreactive ones.

Germline V gives CDR1 SGHDN, CDR2 FVKESK. With 4 bases removed from V and 8 bases from J, the gap between germline ends came to 15 bases. This CDR3 comprises 15 residues. Produced via immunoSEQ multiplex PCR; TCRdb's table is partial and in-frame only. The table includes 25,000 to 40,000 clones, around 90% detected once. The sample holds one count of this clone. Its matching antigen is unknown. Sequences were obtained from CD45RA- memory CD4+ T cells from PBMCs. J is TRBJ1-6 and V is TRBV14, with D possibly matching TRBD1 (6 bases). The clonotype comes from a human donor with narcolepsy. The CDR3 spells CASSLTQGRDSPLHF. CDR3 sequence (DNA): TGTGCCAGCAGCCTTACACAGGGAAGGGATTCACCCCTCCACTTT.